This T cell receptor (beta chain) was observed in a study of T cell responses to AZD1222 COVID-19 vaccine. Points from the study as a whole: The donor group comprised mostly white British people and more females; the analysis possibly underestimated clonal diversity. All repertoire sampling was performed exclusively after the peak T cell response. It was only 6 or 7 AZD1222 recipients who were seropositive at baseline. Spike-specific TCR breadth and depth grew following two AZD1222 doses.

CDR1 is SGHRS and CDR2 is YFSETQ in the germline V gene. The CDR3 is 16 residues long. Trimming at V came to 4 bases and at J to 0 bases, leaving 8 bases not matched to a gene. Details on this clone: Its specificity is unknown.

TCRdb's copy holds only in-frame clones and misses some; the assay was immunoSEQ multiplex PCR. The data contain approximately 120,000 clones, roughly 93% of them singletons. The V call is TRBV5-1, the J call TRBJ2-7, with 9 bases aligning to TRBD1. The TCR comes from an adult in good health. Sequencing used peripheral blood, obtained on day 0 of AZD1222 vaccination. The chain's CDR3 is CASSPGQGWISYEQYF. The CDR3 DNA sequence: TGCGCCAGCAGCCCGGGACAGGGATGGATCTCCTACGAGCAGTACTTC.